A selection of T cell receptor beta chains follows, all from one sample in a study of blood T cell repertoires in COVID-19. Some clones are missing from TCRdb's copy, which holds only in-frame ones; the method was immunoSEQ multiplex PCR. The sample shows approximately 130,000 clones, 75% to 80% of them seen only once. The sequenced sample consisted of peripheral blood. All receptors come from a human donor in a cohort sampled during active COVID-19. Both conserved end residues are part of each CDR3. D genes are given only for firm matches. A row's size may be missing; if present it is once, few, many or a size class.

>.|TRBJ1-2|TRBV10-2|TRBD1
TGCGCCAGCAGTGAGGCCCTGACAGGGAACTATGGCTACACCTTC
CASSEALTGNYGYTF
>few|TRBJ1-1|TRBV2|.
TGTGCCAGCACCCCAGCTGGAGGGAACACTGAAGCTTTCTTT
CASTPAGGNTEAFF
>.|TRBJ2-7|TRBV7-6|TRBD2
TGTGCCAGCAGCACCGGGTTAGCGGGAGGCTACGAGCAGTACTTC
CASSTGLAGGYEQYF
>.|TRBJ2-5|TRBV24-1|TRBD2
TGTGCCGCCAGTACTAGCGGCCAAGAGACCCAGTACTTC
CAASTSGQETQYF
>.|TRBJ1-5|TRBV30|.
TGTGCCTGGAGTGTAATGGAGAATCAGCCCCAGCATTTT
CAWSVMENQPQHF
>.|TRBJ2-7|TRBV19|TRBD2
TGTGCCAGTAGGAGGACTAGCGGAGCCTACGAGCAGTACTTC
CASRRTSGAYEQYF
>.|TRBJ2-7|TRBV23-1|TRBD2
TGCGCCAGCAGTCCCCCGACTAGCGGGACCTACGAGCAGTACTTC
CASSPPTSGTYEQYF
>.|TRBJ1-4|TRBV5-8|TRBD1
TGTGCCAGCAGCCGAGGACAGGATGCTAATGAAAAACTGTTTTTT
CASSRGQDANEKLFF
>.|TRBJ2-7|TRBV23-1|TRBD2
TGCGCCAGCAGGCTAACGGCCCGGACTAGCGGGGGCCAGCCGGGCCCGAGCTCCTACGAGCAGTACTTC
CASRLTARTSGGQPGPSSYEQYF
>.|TRBJ2-7|TRBV9|.
TGTGCCAGCAGCGTAGGCAGGGAAGGCGAGCAGTACTTC
CASSVGREGEQYF
>.|TRBJ2-7|TRBV25-1|.
TGTGCCAGCAGTGAATTCAGGGGTCTTTCCTACGAGCAGTACTTC
CASSEFRGLSYEQYF
>.|TRBJ1-1|TRBV6-4|TRBD1
TGTGCCAGAGACCGGGACAGGGTAATGGGTGGGACTGAAGCTTTCTTT
CARDRDRVMGGTEAFF
>.|TRBJ1-2|TRBV6-1|.
TGTGCCAGCAGTGAAACTCACTATGGCTACACCTTC
CASSETHYGYTF
>.|TRBJ2-7|TRBV4-1|TRBD2
TGCGCCAGCAGCCGATTAGCGGGAGCTTACGAGCAGTACTTC
CASSRLAGAYEQYF
>few|TRBJ1-5|TRBV19|.
TGTGCCAGTAGTACACAGATCAATCAGCCCCAGCATTTT
CASSTQINQPQHF
>once|TRBJ2-7|TRBV2|TRBD1
TGTGCCAGCGGGTTGGGACAGGGGAACGAGCAGTACTTC
CASGLGQGNEQYF
>many|TRBJ1-1|TRBV24-1|.
TGTGCCACCAGTCCCGGGGACTTGAACACTGAAGCTTTCTTT
CATSPGDLNTEAFF
>.|TRBJ1-1|TRBV7-2|.
TGTGCCAGCAGCTCGGGGGTTCTTAAAAAGACTGAAGCTTTCTTT
CASSSGVLKKTEAFF
>.|TRBJ2-7|TRBV7-6|TRBD1
TGTGCCAGCAGCCCCCAGGGACAGGCCCTCCCCTACGAGCAGTACTTC
CASSPQGQALPYEQYF
>.|TRBJ2-7|TRBV28|.
TGTGCCAGCAGTTTTGGCCCGACAGGCCAATCCTACGAGCAGTACTTC
CASSFGPTGQSYEQYF
>.|TRBJ1-2|TRBV20-1|.
TGCAGTGCTAGCAGGGGCTATGGCTACACCTTC
CSASRGYGYTF
>.|TRBJ1-2|TRBV27|TRBD1
TGTGCCAGCAGTTTAGGGACAGGACGTGTTGGCTACACCTTC
CASSLGTGRVGYTF
>few|TRBJ2-7|TRBV20-1|.
TGCAGTGCTAGTTTGGCTGGCTCCGAGCAGTACTTC
CSASLAGSEQYF
>.|TRBJ2-2|TRBV7-9|.
TGTGCCAGCAGCTTAAATCCCGGGACACACACCGGGGAGCTGTTTTTT
CASSLNPGTHTGELFF
>.|TRBJ2-7|TRBV6-2/TRBV6-3|.
TGTGCCAGCAGTCCACACTACGAGCAGTACTTC
CASSPHYEQYF
>.|TRBJ1-1|TRBV7-9|.
TGTGCCAGCAGCTTCGTTTTGGGGAGCACTGAAGCTTTCTTT
CASSFVLGSTEAFF
>.|TRBJ1-1|TRBV6-4|TRBD1
TGTGCCAGCCGGGACAGTAACACTGAAGCTTTCTTT
CASRDSNTEAFF
>.|TRBJ2-7|TRBV3-1/TRBV3-2|TRBD1
TGTGCCAGCAGCCTTACGACAGGGAATAAAAACGAGCAGTACTTC
CASSLTTGNKNEQYF
>.|TRBJ2-5|TRBV2|.
TGTGCCAGCAGTGAAGCGCGGGTGACCCACCAAGAGACCCAGTACTTC
CASSEARVTHQETQYF
>few|TRBJ1-1|TRBV6-5|TRBD1
TGTGCCAGCAGTCGCCCGGGACAGTCAACAACTGAAGCTTTCTTT
CASSRPGQSTTEAFF
>.|TRBJ1-6|TRBV6-5|TRBD1
TGTGCCTGCAATCCCGGGACAGGGGTCTCACCCCTCCACTTT
CACNPGTGVSPLHF
>.|TRBJ2-1|TRBV27|TRBD2
TGTGCCAGCAGTTTTGGACTAGCGAGGAATGAGCAGTTCTTC
CASSFGLARNEQFF
>.|TRBJ1-1|TRBV5-1|.
TGCGCCAGCAGCTTGATGACGGGGGGAAACACTGAAGCTTTCTTT
CASSLMTGGNTEAFF
>.|TRBJ2-7|TRBV7-2|.
TGTGCCAGCAGCACACTAGCTGGGCTCTCCTACGAGCAGTACTTC
CASSTLAGLSYEQYF
>.|TRBJ1-1|TRBV5-1|TRBD1
TGCGCCAGCAGGTACGACAGGGGATTAACTGAAGCTTTCTTT
CASRYDRGLTEAFF
>.|TRBJ2-5|TRBV6-2/TRBV6-3|.
TGTGCCAGCAGTTACGTACAGGGTGGGGGAGAGACCCAGTACTTC
CASSYVQGGGETQYF
>.|TRBJ2-2|TRBV6-2/TRBV6-3|.
TGTGCCAGCAGTCCAGAGGAGGGCCTCACCGGGGAGCTGTTTTTT
CASSPEEGLTGELFF
>.|TRBJ2-7|TRBV10-3|.
TGTGCCATAAGGGGGCAGGGGGGCCACGAGCAGTACTTC
CAIRGQGGHEQYF
>once|TRBJ1-2|TRBV7-8|TRBD1
TGTGCCAGCAGCTCCGTAAACGCAGGGGGGTCTAACTATGGCTACACCTTC
CASSSVNAGGSNYGYTF
>.|TRBJ1-6|TRBV6-5|.
TGTGCCAGCAGAAATGGGAGGGGCCTCCACTTT
CASRNGRGLHF
>.|TRBJ2-7|TRBV6-5|.
TGTGCCAGCAGTTGGAGGGGGGGAGAGCAGTACTTC
CASSWRGGEQYF
>.|TRBJ1-1|TRBV4-1|.
TGCGCCAGCAGCCAGGACAGAGGTTTGAACACTGAAGCTTTCTTT
CASSQDRGLNTEAFF
>.|TRBJ2-6|TRBV2|.
TGTGCCAGCAGTCCCGACCAACAGGGTTCCTCTGGGGCCAACGTCCTGACTTTC
CASSPDQQGSSGANVLTF
>few|TRBJ1-6|TRBV10-3|TRBD1
TGTGCCATCAGTGAAACCGGGACAGCTAATTCACCCCTCCACTTT
CAISETGTANSPLHF
>.|TRBJ1-6|TRBV3-1/TRBV3-2|TRBD1
TGTGCCAGCAGCCAGTTGGACAGGGGTAATTCACCCCTCCACTTT
CASSQLDRGNSPLHF
>.|TRBJ1-1|TRBV11-2|.
TGTGCCAGCAGCTCGTCCCCCTGGGCCTCTGAAGCTTTCTTT
CASSSSPWASEAFF
>.|TRBJ1-6|TRBV9|.
TGTGCCAGCAGCGCCGCGGGATATAATTCACCCCTCCACTTT
CASSAAGYNSPLHF
>.|TRBJ1-2|TRBV11-2|TRBD1
TGTGCCAGCAGCTTAGGGCCGGGACAGGGAAAAGGAGACGGCTACACCTTC
CASSLGPGQGKGDGYTF
>.|TRBJ2-7|TRBV14|.
TGTGCCAGCAGCCGACATAACGAGCAGTACTTC
CASSRHNEQYF
>.|TRBJ1-1|TRBV30|.
TGTGCCTGGAGCCCCCCTGGAGGAGGAAAGGCTGAAGCTTTCTTT
CAWSPPGGGKAEAFF
>.|TRBJ1-2|TRBV29-1|.
TGCAGTCTGGGCCTCGGAGGGTCTGGCTACACCTTC
CSLGLGGSGYTF
>.|TRBJ2-7|TRBV10-3|.
TGTGCCATCAGTGCCCCGCGGGACTACGAGCAGTACTTC
CAISAPRDYEQYF
>.|TRBJ2-2|TRBV6-5|.
TGTGCCAGCAGCAATCATGTGGCATCCGGGGAGCTGTTTTTT
CASSNHVASGELFF
>once|TRBJ1-5|TRBV6-5|.
TGTGCCAGCAACAGGGACACTCGTCGGCAGCCCCAGCATTTT
CASNRDTRRQPQHF
>.|TRBJ2-7|TRBV27|.
TGTGCCAGCAGTTTCTTGGGAGGTGGGTACGAGCAGTACTTC
CASSFLGGGYEQYF
>.|TRBJ1-2|TRBV6-4|.
TGTGCCAGCAGTGACCTTGGGCGATACGGACACCCAAACCGTGGCTATGGCTACACCTTC
CASSDLGRYGHPNRGYGYTF
>.|TRBJ2-7|TRBV24-1|TRBD1
TGTGCCACCGGTCTCGGGACAGGGGTGTCCTACGAGCAGTACTTC
CATGLGTGVSYEQYF